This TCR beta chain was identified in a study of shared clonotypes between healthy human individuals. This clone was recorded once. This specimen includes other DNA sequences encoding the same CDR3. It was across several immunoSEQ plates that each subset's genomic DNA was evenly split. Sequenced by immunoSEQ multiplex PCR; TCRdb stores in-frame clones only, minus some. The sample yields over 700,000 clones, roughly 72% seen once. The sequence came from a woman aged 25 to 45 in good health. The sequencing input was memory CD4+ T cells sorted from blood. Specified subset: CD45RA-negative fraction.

Here the CDR3 reads CASSSTSTDTQYF. For the CDR3, the DNA is TGCGCCAGCAGCTCCACTAGCACAGATACGCAGTATTTT. V is TRBV5-1 and J is TRBJ2-3; D uncertain. V shed 3 bases and J shed 0 bases, with 5 bases lying between them. This CDR3 has 13 amino acids. Germline V gene data show CDR1 as SGHRS and CDR2 as YFSETQ.